A selection of T cell receptor beta chains follows, all from one sample in a study of shared clonotypes between healthy human individuals. Produced via immunoSEQ multiplex PCR; TCRdb's table is partial and in-frame only. The sample records some 1.1 million clones, roughly 77% being singletons. The sample taken for sequencing was memory CD4+ T cells from PBMCs. These receptors were obtained from a man younger than 35 in good health. Some clones in this sample may be carry-over from other donors' samples. The CDR3 runs from the conserved cysteine through the conserved F or W. A D gene is named only where the DNA matches it firmly. The size of a clone is reported for some rows only, either as once, few or many, or as a class for expanded clones.

j_call: TRBJ2-3; d_call: -; clone_size: -; v_call: TRBV11-2; cdr3_aa: CASSPSTASTDTQYF; cdr3_nt: TGTGCCAGCAGCCCATCCACAGCTAGCACAGATACGCAGTATTTT
j_call: TRBJ2-3; d_call: TRBD2; clone_size: once; v_call: TRBV28; cdr3_aa: CASSRGLAGSSYPTDTQYF; cdr3_nt: TGTGCCAGCAGTCGTGGACTAGCGGGTTCAAGCTATCCCACAGATACGCAGTATTTT
j_call: TRBJ1-1; d_call: -; clone_size: -; v_call: TRBV5-4; cdr3_aa: CASSPGLTREAFF; cdr3_nt: TGTGCCAGCAGCCCAGGGCTAACCCGGGAAGCTTTCTTT
j_call: TRBJ1-5; d_call: -; clone_size: -; v_call: TRBV4-2; cdr3_aa: CASSQEEQGSQPQHF; cdr3_nt: TGTGCCAGCAGCCAAGAGGAGCAGGGCTCTCAGCCCCAGCATTTT
j_call: TRBJ1-2; d_call: -; clone_size: -; v_call: TRBV4-2; cdr3_aa: CASSQGHSLSHGYTF; cdr3_nt: TGTGCCAGCAGCCAAGGACATTCACTTTCCCATGGCTACACCTTC
j_call: TRBJ2-7; d_call: TRBD1; clone_size: -; v_call: TRBV5-1; cdr3_aa: CASGTTGTGVEQYF; cdr3_nt: TGCGCCAGCGGCACGACCGGGACAGGGGTCGAGCAGTACTTC
j_call: TRBJ1-5; d_call: -; clone_size: once; v_call: TRBV18; cdr3_aa: CASSPPGLPQPQHF; cdr3_nt: TGTGCCAGCTCACCACCAGGGTTGCCTCAGCCCCAGCATTTT
j_call: TRBJ2-2; d_call: TRBD2; clone_size: -; v_call: TRBV7-3; cdr3_aa: CASSRTSGTNTGELFF; cdr3_nt: TGTGCCAGCAGCCGGACTAGCGGGACCAACACCGGGGAGCTGTTTTTT
j_call: TRBJ2-5; d_call: -; clone_size: -; v_call: TRBV9; cdr3_aa: CASSESGSQETQYF; cdr3_nt: TGTGCCAGCAGCGAATCTGGGTCCCAAGAGACCCAGTACTTC
j_call: TRBJ2-1; d_call: -; clone_size: -; v_call: TRBV10-3; cdr3_aa: CAISFWGGIYNEQFF; cdr3_nt: TGTGCCATCAGTTTTTGGGGCGGCATTTACAATGAGCAGTTCTTC
j_call: TRBJ2-6; d_call: TRBD1; clone_size: -; v_call: TRBV11-3; cdr3_aa: CASSQGQGARANVLTF; cdr3_nt: TGTGCCAGCAGCCAAGGACAGGGGGCGAGGGCCAACGTCCTGACTTTC
j_call: TRBJ2-3; d_call: TRBD2; clone_size: -; v_call: TRBV30; cdr3_aa: CAWSVQTSGTDTQYF; cdr3_nt: TGTGCCTGGAGTGTACAAACTAGCGGCACAGATACGCAGTATTTT
j_call: TRBJ2-5; d_call: -; clone_size: many; v_call: TRBV4-1; cdr3_aa: CASSQGFGQGRRETQYF; cdr3_nt: TGCGCCAGCAGCCAAGGCTTCGGGCAGGGAAGGCGGGAGACCCAGTACTTC
j_call: TRBJ2-1; d_call: -; clone_size: -; v_call: TRBV11-2; cdr3_aa: CASSLDPLAYNEQFF; cdr3_nt: TGTGCCAGCAGCTTAGATCCCCTAGCCTACAATGAGCAGTTCTTC
j_call: TRBJ2-7; d_call: TRBD1; clone_size: -; v_call: TRBV5-6; cdr3_aa: CASSPDDRVSEQYF; cdr3_nt: TGTGCCAGCAGCCCTGATGACAGGGTGAGCGAGCAGTACTTC
j_call: TRBJ2-1; d_call: TRBD2; clone_size: -; v_call: TRBV5-4; cdr3_aa: CASSQSLLASYNEQFF; cdr3_nt: TGTGCCAGCAGCCAGAGTCTACTAGCGTCTTACAATGAGCAGTTCTTC
j_call: TRBJ2-1; d_call: -; clone_size: -; v_call: TRBV7-9; cdr3_aa: CASSLVQRSDEQFF; cdr3_nt: TGTGCCAGCAGCTTAGTGCAGCGGAGCGATGAGCAGTTCTTC
j_call: TRBJ1-3; d_call: -; clone_size: -; v_call: TRBV5-1; cdr3_aa: CASSPGTDGNTIYF; cdr3_nt: TGCGCCAGCAGCCCCGGGACGGATGGAAACACCATATATTTT